A selection of T cell receptor beta chains follows, all from one sample in a study of shared clonotypes between healthy human individuals. Data came from immunoSEQ multiplex PCR; TCRdb stores just in-frame clones and leaves some out. Of 2 million to 2.5 million clones in the sample, more than 90% were seen once. The sequencing sample was made of naive CD4+ T cells sorted from blood. The source of these receptors is a man between 18 and 29 years old in good health. Both conserved end residues are part of each CDR3. A D gene is named only where the DNA matches it firmly. Clone size appears in some rows only: once, few, many, or a class for an expanded clone.

-	TRBV4-3	-	TRBJ1-3	CASSQTVGGLEGNTIYF	TGCGCCAGCAGCCAGACCGTAGGGGGATTGGAGGGAAACACCATATATTTT
-	TRBV2	-	TRBJ1-5	CASSENGPGADQPQHF	TGTGCCAGCAGTGAAAATGGACCTGGGGCGGATCAGCCCCAGCATTTT
-	TRBV6-6	-	TRBJ2-7	CASSYSRFFGFYEQYF	TGTGCCAGCAGTTACTCGAGGTTTTTTGGATTCTACGAGCAGTACTTC
-	TRBV18	TRBD1	TRBJ2-7	CASSLSGTGSYEQYF	TGTGCCAGCTCACTCTCGGGGACAGGCTCCTACGAGCAGTACTTC
once	TRBV5-4	-	TRBJ2-1	CASSIDPANNEQFF	TGTGCCAGCAGTATTGACCCTGCCAACAATGAGCAGTTCTTC
-	TRBV11-3	-	TRBJ2-7	CASSLAFGAGYEQYF	-
-	TRBV28	-	TRBJ2-7	CISQGGRRYEQYF	TGTATTTCCCAGGGGGGGAGGAGGTACGAGCAGTACTTC
-	TRBV7-2	-	TRBJ2-1	CASSLVLSYNEQFF	TGTGCCAGCAGCTTAGTGCTTTCCTACAATGAGCAGTTCTTC
-	TRBV6-1	TRBD1	TRBJ2-5	CASRMGPGQGVSQYF	TGTGCCAGCAGGATGGGACCGGGACAGGGAGTCTCCCAGTACTTC
-	TRBV29-1	TRBD1	TRBJ1-1	CSVDRQGAEAFF	TGCAGCGTGGATCGACAGGGGGCTGAAGCTTTCTTT
-	TRBV7-2	-	TRBJ1-2	CASSLRVGYGYTF	TGTGCCAGCAGCTTAAGGGTAGGCTATGGCTACACCTTC
-	TRBV10-3	-	TRBJ2-3	CAIRPGVDRGPDTQYF	TGTGCCATCAGGCCGGGGGTCGATAGGGGTCCGGATACGCAGTATTTT
-	TRBV7-9	TRBD1	TRBJ1-6	CANSTGGDSPLHF	TGTGCCAACAGTACAGGGGGAGACTCACCCCTCCACTTT
-	TRBV6-1	-	TRBJ1-5	CASSEARGNNQPQHF	TGTGCCAGCAGTGAAGCTCGGGGCAACAATCAGCCCCAGCATTTT
-	TRBV18	-	TRBJ1-2	CASSYQIRDGLTF	TGTGCCAGCTCGTATCAAATTCGGGATGGGCTCACCTTC
once	TRBV27	TRBD1	TRBJ1-2	CASSLKGTGDYGYTF	TGTGCCAGCAGTTTAAAGGGGACAGGGGACTATGGCTACACCTTC